This T cell receptor (beta chain) originates from a study of blood T cell repertoires in COVID-19. Study summary: The study drew acute and convalescent COVID-19 samples from the United States, Italy and Spain.

The CDR3 length is 14 residues. The V end lost 5 bases, the J end lost 2 bases, and 15 bases lay between the germline ends. Germline CDR1 GTSNPN, CDR2 SVGIG (reference sequence). The assay was immunoSEQ multiplex PCR, and TCRdb's table has in-frame clones only and misses some. This sample has approximately 250,000 clones, with around four fifths found just once. Sequencing used peripheral blood. The chain carries TRBV30 and TRBJ1-2; possible D gene TRBD1, 5 bases. The TCR was taken from an older woman with active or convalescent COVID-19. In DNA form, the CDR3 reads TGTGCCTGGGCCCGGGACGGGAGAAACTATGGCTACACCTTC. This translates into CAWARDGRNYGYTF.